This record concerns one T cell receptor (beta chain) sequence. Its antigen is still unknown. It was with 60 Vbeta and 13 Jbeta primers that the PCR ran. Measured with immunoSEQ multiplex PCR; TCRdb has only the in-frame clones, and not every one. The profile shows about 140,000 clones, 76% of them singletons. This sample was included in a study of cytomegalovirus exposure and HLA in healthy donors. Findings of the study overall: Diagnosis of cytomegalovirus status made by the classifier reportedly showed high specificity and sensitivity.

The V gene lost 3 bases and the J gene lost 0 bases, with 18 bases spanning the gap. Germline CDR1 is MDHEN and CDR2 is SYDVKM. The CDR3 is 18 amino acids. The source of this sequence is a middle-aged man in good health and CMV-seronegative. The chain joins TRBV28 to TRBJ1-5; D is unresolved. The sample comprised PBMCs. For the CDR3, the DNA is TGTGCCAGCAGTTTTTACAGACGGGATCCATATAGCAATCAGCCCCAGCATTTT. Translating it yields CASSFYRRDPYSNQPQHF. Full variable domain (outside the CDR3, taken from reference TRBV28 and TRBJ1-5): DVKVTQSSRYLVKRTGEKVFLECVQDMDHENMFWYRQDPGLGLRLIYFSYDVKMKEKGDIPEGYSVSREKKERFSLILESASTNQTSMYLCASSFYRRDPYSNQPQHFGDGTRLSIL.